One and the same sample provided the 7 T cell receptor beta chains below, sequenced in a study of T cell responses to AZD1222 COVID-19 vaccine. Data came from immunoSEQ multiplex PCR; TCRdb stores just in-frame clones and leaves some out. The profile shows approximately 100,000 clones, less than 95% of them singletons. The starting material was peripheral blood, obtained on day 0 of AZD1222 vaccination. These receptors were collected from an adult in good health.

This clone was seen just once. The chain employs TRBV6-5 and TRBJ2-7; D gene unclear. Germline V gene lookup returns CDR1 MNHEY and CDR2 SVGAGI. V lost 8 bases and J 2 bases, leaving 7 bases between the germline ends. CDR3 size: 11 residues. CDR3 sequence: CASATPYEQYF. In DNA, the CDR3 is TGTGCCAGCGCAACCCCCTACGAGCAGTACTTC.

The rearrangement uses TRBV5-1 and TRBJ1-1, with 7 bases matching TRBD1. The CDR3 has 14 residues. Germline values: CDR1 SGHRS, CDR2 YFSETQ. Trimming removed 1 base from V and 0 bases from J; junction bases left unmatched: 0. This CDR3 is CASSLTGVNTEAFF. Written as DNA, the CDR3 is TGCGCCAGCAGCTTGACAGGGGTGAACACTGAAGCTTTCTTT.

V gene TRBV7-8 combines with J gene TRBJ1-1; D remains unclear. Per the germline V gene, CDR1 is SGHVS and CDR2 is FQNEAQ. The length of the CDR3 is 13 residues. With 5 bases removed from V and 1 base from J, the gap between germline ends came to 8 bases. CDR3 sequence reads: CASSVRPNTEAFF. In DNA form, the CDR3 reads TGTGCCAGCAGCGTCAGGCCGAACACTGAAGCTTTCTTT.

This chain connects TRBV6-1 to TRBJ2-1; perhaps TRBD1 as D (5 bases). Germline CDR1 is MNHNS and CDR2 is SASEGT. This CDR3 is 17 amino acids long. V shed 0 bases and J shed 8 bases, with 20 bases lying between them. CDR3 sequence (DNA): TGTGCCAGCAGTGAAGCGAAGGTGGGCAGGGTTCAGGATGAGCAGTTCTTC. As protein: CASSEAKVGRVQDEQFF.

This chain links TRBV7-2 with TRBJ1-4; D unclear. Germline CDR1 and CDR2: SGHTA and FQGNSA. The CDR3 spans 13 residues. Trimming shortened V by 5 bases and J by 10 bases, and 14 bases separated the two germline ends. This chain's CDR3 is CASSASRSGKLFF. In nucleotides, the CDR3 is TGTGCCAGCAGCGCTTCCCGGTCTGGAAAACTGTTTTTT.

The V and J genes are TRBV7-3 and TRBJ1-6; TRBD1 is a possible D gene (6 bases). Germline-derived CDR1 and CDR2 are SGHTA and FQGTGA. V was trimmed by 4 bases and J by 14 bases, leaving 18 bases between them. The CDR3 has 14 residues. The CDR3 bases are TGTGCCAGCAGCTCACAGGGACACCAAGGGGCCCTCCACTTT. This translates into CASSSQGHQGALHF. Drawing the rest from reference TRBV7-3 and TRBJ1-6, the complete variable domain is GAGVSQTPSNKVTEKGKYVELRCDPISGHTALYWYRQSLGQGPEFLIYFQGTGAADDSGLPNDRFFAVRPEGSVSTLKIQRTERGDSAVYLCASSSQGHQGALHFGNGTRLTVT.

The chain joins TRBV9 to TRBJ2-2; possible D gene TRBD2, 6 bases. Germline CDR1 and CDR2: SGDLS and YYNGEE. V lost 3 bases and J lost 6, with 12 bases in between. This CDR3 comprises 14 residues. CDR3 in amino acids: CASSEAGTPGELFF. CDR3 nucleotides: TGTGCCAGCAGCGAGGCGGGGACCCCCGGGGAGCTGTTTTTT.